The present entry profiles one T cell receptor beta chain with its context. Its antigen is currently unknown. The junction and the germline gene differ at one end; a read error may be behind it. Both TRBC1 and TRBC2 were covered by a beta constant-region primer of two equimolar oligonucleotides. Nested alpha and beta constant-region primers with the SP2 primer drove four PCR rounds on ligated cDNA. TCRdb re-analysed the UMI-ligation and nested PCR reads in MiXCR, keeping a single row per CDR3 protein. The sample lists about 35,000 distinct CDR3 sequences, roughly 14% seen once, with approximately 20% in the top ten. The data belong to a study of naive and memory T cell subsets. Study conclusions and caveats: Diversity fell and Gini index rose from naive through CM, EM, EMRA.

CD4+ T cell IFNgamma after overnight CMV lysate exposure gave donor CMV status. Cells stained for CD3, CD4, CD8, CD45RA and CD27 were sorted into four subsets. This clonotype originated in a human donor in good health. Sequencing was done on a sample of effector memory CD4+ T cells from blood. Subset meaning: effector memory, CD45RA- CD27-.

CDR3 nucleotides: TGCAGTGCTAGTAAGGTGGGAGGAGGCGGGTACAATGAGCAGTTATTC. Translation: CSASKVGGGGYNEQLF. This chain joins TRBV20-1 and TRBJ2-1; D perhaps matches TRBD2 (6 bases). The CDR3 totals 16 residues. CDR1 is DFQATT, CDR2 SNEGSKA, per germline (reference sequence).